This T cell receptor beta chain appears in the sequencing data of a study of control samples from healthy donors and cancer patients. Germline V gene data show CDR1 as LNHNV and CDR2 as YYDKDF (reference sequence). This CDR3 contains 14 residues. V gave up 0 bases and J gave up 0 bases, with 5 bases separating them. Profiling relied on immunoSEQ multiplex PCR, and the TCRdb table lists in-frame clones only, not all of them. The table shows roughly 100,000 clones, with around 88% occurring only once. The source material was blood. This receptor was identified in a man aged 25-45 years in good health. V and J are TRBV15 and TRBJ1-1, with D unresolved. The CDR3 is CATSREAMNTEAFF. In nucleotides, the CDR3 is TGTGCCACCAGCAGAGAGGCCATGAACACTGAAGCTTTCTTT.